This T cell receptor beta chain originates from a study of cytomegalovirus exposure and HLA in healthy donors. Overall study: The 90 to 150 validation repertoires matched the roughly 670 first-cohort repertoires in platform, a later analysis reported. Study-wide points: Subsequent analysis found a tendency for first-cohort TCR clusters to co-occur within the 100 to 150 validation repertoires. The study labeled more than 150 TCR beta chains cytomegalovirus-associated. Reports credit the classifier with highly specific, highly sensitive diagnosis of cytomegalovirus status.

The V end was cut by 3 bases, the J end by 5 bases, with 7 bases between. This CDR3 region has 12 residues. Germline values: CDR1 ENHRY, CDR2 SYGVKD. Comment on this clone: Antigen specificity is unknown.

Using immunoSEQ multiplex PCR, the repertoire was profiled, and TCRdb retains in-frame clones only, with some absent. Counted here are 150,000 to 200,000 clones, approximately 88% occurring once; the ten biggest clones make up 10%. This clonotype originated in a young man in good health and CMV-seropositive. V and J are TRBV10-3 and TRBJ1-1; D is ambiguous. Sequencing was performed on PBMCs. This CDR3 is CAISERETEAFF. In DNA, the CDR3 is TGTGCCATCAGTGAACGGGAGACTGAAGCTTTCTTT.